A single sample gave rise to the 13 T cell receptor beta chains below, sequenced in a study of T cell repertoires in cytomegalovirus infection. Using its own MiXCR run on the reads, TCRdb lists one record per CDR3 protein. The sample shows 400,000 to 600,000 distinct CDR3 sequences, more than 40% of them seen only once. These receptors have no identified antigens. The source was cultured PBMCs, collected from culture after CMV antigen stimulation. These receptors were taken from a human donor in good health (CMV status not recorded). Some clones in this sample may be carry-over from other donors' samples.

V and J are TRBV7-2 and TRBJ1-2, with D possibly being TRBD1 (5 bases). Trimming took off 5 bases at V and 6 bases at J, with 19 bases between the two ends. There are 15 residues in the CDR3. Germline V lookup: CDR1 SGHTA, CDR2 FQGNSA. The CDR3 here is CASSPQGGALDGYTF. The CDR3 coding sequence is TGTGCCAGCAGCCCCCAGGGAGGGGCGCTCGATGGCTACACCTTC.

The CDR3 loop reads CASSQEQGIQPQHF. The CDR3, as DNA: TGCGCCAGCAGCCAAGAGCAGGGAATACAGCCCCAGCATTTT. The chain joins TRBV4-1 to TRBJ1-5; possibly TRBD1 for D (5 bases). The CDR3 sequence is 14 residues long. Trimming stripped 0 bases from V and 7 bases from J, with 10 bases between. Looked up from germline, CDR1 is MGHRA and CDR2 is YSYEKL.

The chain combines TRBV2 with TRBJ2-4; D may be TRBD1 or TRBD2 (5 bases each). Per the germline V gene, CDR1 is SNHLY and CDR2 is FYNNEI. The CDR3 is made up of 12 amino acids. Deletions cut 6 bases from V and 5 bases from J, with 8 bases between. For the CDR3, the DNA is TGTGCCAGCAGGGGGGACCAAAACATTCAGTACTTC. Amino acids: CASRGDQNIQYF. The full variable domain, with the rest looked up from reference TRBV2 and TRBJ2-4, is EPEVTQTPSHQVTQMGQEVILRCVPISNHLYFYWYRQILGQKVEFLVSFYNNEISEKSEIFDDQFSVERPDGSNFTLKIRSTKLEDSAMYFCASRGDQNIQYFGAGTRLSVL.

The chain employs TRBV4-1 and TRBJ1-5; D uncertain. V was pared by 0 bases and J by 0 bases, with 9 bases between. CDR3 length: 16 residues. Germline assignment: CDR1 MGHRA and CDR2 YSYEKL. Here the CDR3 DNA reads TGCGCCAGCAGCCAAGAAACGGGCAGTAGCAATCAGCCCCAGCATTTT. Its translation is CASSQETGSSNQPQHF.

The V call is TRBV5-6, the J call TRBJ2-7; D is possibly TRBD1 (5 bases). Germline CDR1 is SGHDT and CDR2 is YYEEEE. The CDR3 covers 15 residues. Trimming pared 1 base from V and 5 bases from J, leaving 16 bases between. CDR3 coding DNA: TGTGCCAGCAGCTTGTATCTGGGGCTCCCAGACGAGCAGTACTTC. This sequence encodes CASSLYLGLPDEQYF.

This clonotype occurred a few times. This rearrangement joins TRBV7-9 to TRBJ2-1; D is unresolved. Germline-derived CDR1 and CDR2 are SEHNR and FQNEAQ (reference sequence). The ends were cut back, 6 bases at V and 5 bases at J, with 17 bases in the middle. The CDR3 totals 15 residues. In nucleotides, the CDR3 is TGTGCCAGCAGTCCGACTCGATACGAAAACAATGAGCAGTTCTTC. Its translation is CASSPTRYENNEQFF.

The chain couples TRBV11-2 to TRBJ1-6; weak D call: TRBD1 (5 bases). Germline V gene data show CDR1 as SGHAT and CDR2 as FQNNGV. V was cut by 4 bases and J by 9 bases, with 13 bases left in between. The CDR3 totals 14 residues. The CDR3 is CASSSAGYVSPLHF. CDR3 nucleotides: TGTGCCAGCAGCTCAGCAGGGTATGTTTCACCCCTCCACTTT.

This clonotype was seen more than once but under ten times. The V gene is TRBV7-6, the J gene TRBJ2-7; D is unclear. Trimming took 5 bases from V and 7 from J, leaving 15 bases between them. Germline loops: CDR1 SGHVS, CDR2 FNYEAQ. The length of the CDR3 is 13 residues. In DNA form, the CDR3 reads TGTGCCAGCAGCCCGGGCCAGATAGGGGAGCAGTACTTC. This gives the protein CASSPGQIGEQYF.

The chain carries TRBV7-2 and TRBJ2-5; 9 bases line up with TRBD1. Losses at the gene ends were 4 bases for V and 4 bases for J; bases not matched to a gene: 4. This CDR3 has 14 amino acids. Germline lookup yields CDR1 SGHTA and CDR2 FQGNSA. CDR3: CASSYRGRGETQYF. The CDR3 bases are TGTGCCAGCAGCTACAGGGGGCGCGGAGAGACCCAGTACTTC.

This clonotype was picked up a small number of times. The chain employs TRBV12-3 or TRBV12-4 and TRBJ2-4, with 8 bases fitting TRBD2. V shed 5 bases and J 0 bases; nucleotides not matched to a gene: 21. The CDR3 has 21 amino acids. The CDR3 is CASSPHIGGISGALAKNIQYF. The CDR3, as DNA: TGTGCCAGCAGTCCACACATAGGAGGAATTAGCGGGGCCTTAGCCAAAAACATTCAGTACTTC.

The CDR3 DNA reads TGTGCCAGCAACCCCGGGATAGCGGGAGGTGGCGAGCAGTACTTC. It translates to CASNPGIAGGGEQYF. The rearrangement uses TRBV6-5 and TRBJ2-7, with 10 bases identical to TRBD2. V shed 7 bases and J 6 bases; nucleotides not matched to a gene: 12. Per germline, CDR1 MNHEY and CDR2 SVGAGI. The CDR3 consists of 15 residues.

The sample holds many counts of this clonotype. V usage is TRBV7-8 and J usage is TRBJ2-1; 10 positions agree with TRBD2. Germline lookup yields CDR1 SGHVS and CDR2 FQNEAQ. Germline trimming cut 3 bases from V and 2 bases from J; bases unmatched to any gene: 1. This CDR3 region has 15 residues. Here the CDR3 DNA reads TGTGCCAGCAGCTTCACTAGCGGGGCCTACAATGAGCAGTTCTTC. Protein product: CASSFTSGAYNEQFF.

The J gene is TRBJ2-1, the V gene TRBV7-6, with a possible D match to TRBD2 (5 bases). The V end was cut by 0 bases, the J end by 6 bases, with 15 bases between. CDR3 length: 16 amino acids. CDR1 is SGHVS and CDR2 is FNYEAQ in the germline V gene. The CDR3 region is CASSLAFYRGINEQFF. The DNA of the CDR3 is TGTGCCAGCAGCTTAGCTTTTTACCGGGGAATCAATGAGCAGTTCTTC.